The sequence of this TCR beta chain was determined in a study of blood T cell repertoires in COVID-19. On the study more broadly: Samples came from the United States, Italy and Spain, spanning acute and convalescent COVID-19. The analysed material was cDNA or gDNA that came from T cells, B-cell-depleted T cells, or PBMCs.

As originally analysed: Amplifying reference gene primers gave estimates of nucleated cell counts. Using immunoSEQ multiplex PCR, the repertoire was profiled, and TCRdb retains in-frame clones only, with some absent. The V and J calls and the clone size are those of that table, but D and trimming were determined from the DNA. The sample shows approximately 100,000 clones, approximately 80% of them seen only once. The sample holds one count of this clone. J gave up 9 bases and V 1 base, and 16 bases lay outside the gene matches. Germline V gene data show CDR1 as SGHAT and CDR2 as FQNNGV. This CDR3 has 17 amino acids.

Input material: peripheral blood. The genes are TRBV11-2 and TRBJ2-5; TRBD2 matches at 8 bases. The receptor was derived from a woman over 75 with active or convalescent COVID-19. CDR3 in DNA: TGTGCCAGCAGCTTAGCGGGTCGGCTAGCGGGTGCCGGGGCCCAGTACTTC. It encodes CASSLAGRLAGAGAQYF.